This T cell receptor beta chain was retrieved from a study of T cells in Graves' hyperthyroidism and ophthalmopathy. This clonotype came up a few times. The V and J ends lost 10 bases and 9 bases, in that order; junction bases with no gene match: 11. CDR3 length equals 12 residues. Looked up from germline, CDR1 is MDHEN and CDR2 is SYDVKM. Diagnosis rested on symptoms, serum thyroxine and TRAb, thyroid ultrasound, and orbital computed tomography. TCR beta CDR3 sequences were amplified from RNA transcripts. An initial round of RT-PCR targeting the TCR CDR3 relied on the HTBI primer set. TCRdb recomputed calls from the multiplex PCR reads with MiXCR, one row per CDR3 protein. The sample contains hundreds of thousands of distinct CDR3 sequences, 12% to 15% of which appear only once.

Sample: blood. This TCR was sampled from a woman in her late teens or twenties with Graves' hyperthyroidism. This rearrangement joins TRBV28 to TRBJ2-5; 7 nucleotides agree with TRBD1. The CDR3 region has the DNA TGTGCCACCGAGACAGGGCGGTCGGCCCAGTACTTC. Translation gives CATETGRSAQYF.